The T cell receptor (beta chain) described here comes from a study of human T cells and chemical hapten exposure (dated by TCRdb to the early 2020s). With respect to the entire study: For sensitization, 2% DPC in acetone was applied to a 2 cm by 2 cm area of upper inner arm skin. Weekly therapeutic DPC doses were additionally applied to the scalp of patients throughout the roughly 23-week study period. Patch tests used Finn chambers with 0.01% DPC on the upper back, scored after 6 days by International Contact Dermatitis Research Group standards. The patient cohort, mostly female, included alopecia areata with under or over 50% scalp involvement, alopecia totalis and alopecia universalis. Libraries were pooled for sequencing, and per-sample TCR yields varied mainly because of small differences in library volumes within the pool. Peripheral blood TCR repertoire changes were tracked in vivo in alopecia patients during primary and secondary sensitization to the hapten diphenylcyclopropenone (DPC). Patient blood was sampled pre-sensitization (week 0) and at 2, 6 and about 24 weeks after DPC sensitization. Blood for TCR sequencing was provided by twenty-nine alopecia patients at one to four time points (pre-sensitization, 2, 6 and 24 weeks). Here is what the overall study found, with its caveats: The number of PT1 expanded TCRs positively correlated with patch test score, significant at thresholds 8, 16 and 32 but not 4. Expanded TCRs formed significantly more large CDR3 similarity clusters than pre-sensitization or healthy control sets, consistent with antigen-driven responses. Alopecia, a presumed autoimmune disease, was present in all patients, so the immune response of the patients might differ from that of healthy individuals. After repeated subsampling, the strength of the expansion versus patch-test correlation and the threshold at which it became significant changed. The number of TCRs above 1 in 1000 frequency did not change with DPC sensitization; there was no evidence of global repertoire structure alterations.

This clonotype was counted only a few times. This receptor's antigen is unknown. Base qualities are not provided; no much larger clone lies one nucleotide away. The CDR3 holds 14 amino acids from the cysteine to the phenylalanine. Only the CDR3 part of the read is kept: 42 bases, read in frame from the first base. A distance of 12 bases separates the germline ends of V and J, which lose 5 bases and 3 bases respectively. Based on the germline V gene, the CDR1 and CDR2 sequences are MDHEN and SYDVKM. Libraries came from RACE. TCRdb lists the instrument as NextSeq 500. During library preparation, unique molecular identifiers were attached to individual cDNA molecules so that TCRs could be counted quantitatively and reproducibly. Each blood RNA sample was used to sequence both TCR alpha and TCR beta chains. The published analysis was carried out like this. The median number of TCRs per sample was over 95,000, ranging from 23,224 to 690,600. V, J and CDR3 annotation of the TCR reads was carried out using the Decombinator software suite. To make PS versus PT1 abundance plots, every sample was subsampled to the same number of TCRs (28,000). Expanded TCRs were defined as absent before sensitization and observed at least eight times at the 2-week time point. TCRdb redid the processing of the public reads, applying fastp at Q25 and MiXCR, and retained in-frame beta chains. CDR3 protein sequences are deduplicated, and each keeps its most common genes and DNA. The V and J calls reflect TCRdb's pipeline rather than the authors' work. The sample has tens of thousands of distinct CDR3 sequences on record, around 11% of them singletons. The ten largest clones represent 2.4% of the sample.

The meaning of the sample's time point label: patch test 3, about 24 weeks after DPC sensitization. In light of the paper, this sample's treatment or condition label describes: therapeutic diphenylcyclopropenone sensitization with weekly scalp DPC. Blood at each patch-test visit was drawn before the patch test was applied. Eligible patients were aged 18 to 70, diagnosed with alopecia, deemed suitable for DPC therapy, and excluded if pregnant. Total RNA was extracted from unfractionated whole blood collected in Tempus Blood RNA tubes. The receptor chain draws on TRBV28 and TRBJ2-3; the D gene is perhaps TRBD2, from 5 matching bases. The TCR sequence derives from a man in his thirties or forties with alopecia areata. Some clones in this sample may be carry-over from other donors' samples. Sample: whole blood, taken in connection with sensitization to the hapten diphenylcyclopropenone (DPC). CDR3 reads: CASSTTGFTDTQYF. The nucleotide sequence is given as TGTGCCAGCAGTACAACGGGGTTTACAGATACGCAGTATTTT.